Listed here are 8 T cell receptor beta chains from one sample, sequenced in a study of regulatory T cells in long-lasting Graves disease. The authors built TCR beta libraries using iRepertoire HTBI primers and Arm-PCR of CDR3 regions. TCRdb ran MiXCR on the multiplex PCR reads and lists one entry per CDR3 protein. The sample has hundreds of thousands of distinct CDR3 sequences, about 16% seen once. Described time point: newly diagnosed GD, antithyroid drugs for less than 3 months. PBMC RNA served as the TCR library source. These sequences were also reported in another study, on T cells in Graves' hyperthyroidism and ophthalmopathy.

Source: peripheral blood mononuclear cells (PBMCs), taken at new diagnosis, from a patient treated with antithyroid drugs. The receptor set was obtained from a woman in her thirties with Graves disease.

The chain uses TRBV5-1 and TRBJ2-7; D unclear. Looked up from germline, CDR1 is SGHRS and CDR2 is YFSETQ. This CDR3 region has 14 residues. V shed 0 bases and J shed 1 base, with 8 bases lying between them. CDR3 amino acids: CASSLDWKSYEQYF. As DNA, the CDR3 is TGCGCCAGCAGCTTGGATTGGAAATCCTACGAGCAGTACTTC.

This clonotype was seen at least ten times. The chain carries TRBV5-1 and TRBJ2-7; D is unclear. The CDR3 length is 13 residues. Trimming took off 1 base at V and 3 bases at J, with 8 bases between the two ends. Germline-derived CDR1 and CDR2 are SGHRS and YFSETQ. The CDR3 here is CASSLNMLYEQYF. The CDR3 nucleotides read TGCGCCAGCAGCTTGAACATGCTCTACGAGCAGTACTTC.

The J gene is TRBJ2-5, the V gene TRBV2, with a weak D call TRBD1 (7 bases). The V gene lost 7 bases and the J gene lost 2 bases, with 14 bases spanning the gap. From germline, CDR1 is SNHLY and CDR2 FYNNEI. The CDR3 covers 14 residues. The CDR3 DNA reads as TGTGCCAGCATGCGGGACAGCGGACAAGAGACCCAGTACTTC. Translated, it gives CASMRDSGQETQYF.

CDR3 DNA: TGTGCCTGGAGTGCCATCCCTGGGGACACTGAAGCTTTCTTT. Translated: CAWSAIPGDTEAFF. The chain is built from TRBV30 and TRBJ1-1, with D hard to call. V was shortened by 1 base and J by 3 bases, with 12 bases between the two germline ends. The germline gives CDR1 GTSNPN, CDR2 SVGIG (reference sequence). The CDR3 runs 14 residues.

This clonotype turned up a few times. The V and J genes are TRBV5-1 and TRBJ2-1; the D gene is possibly TRBD2 (5 bases). The CDR3 consists of 14 residues. Between the trimmed V and J ends, which lost 8 bases and 6 bases, there was a span of 18 bases. Germline V gene sequence: CDR1 SGHRS, CDR2 YFSETQ. CDR3 DNA: TGCGCCAGTTCTTTACGAGTAGAGGGCAATGAGCAGTTCTTC. Its protein product is CASSLRVEGNEQFF.

This clonotype was picked up many times. The V gene is TRBV3-1, the J gene TRBJ2-7; TRBD2 matches at 12 bases. Germline lookup yields CDR1 LGHDT and CDR2 YNNKEL (reference sequence). V gave up 4 bases and J gave up 5 bases; unmatched junction bases: 12. This CDR3 has 17 residues. The CDR3 reads CASSPGATSGRLNEQYF. The CDR3 DNA follows: TGTGCCAGCAGCCCGGGGGCCACTAGCGGGAGGCTAAACGAGCAGTACTTC.

This clonotype has just a few counts. J is TRBJ1-1 and V is TRBV27; no firm D call. This CDR3 contains 12 residues. The V end was cut by 5 bases, the J end by 3 bases, with 7 bases between. CDR1 is MNHEY and CDR2 is SMNVEV in the germline V gene (reference sequence). CDR3 residues: CASSHVDTEAFF. The CDR3 DNA follows: TGTGCCAGCAGTCATGTGGACACTGAAGCTTTCTTT.

The V and J genes are TRBV4-2 and TRBJ2-7; either TRBD1 or TRBD2 may supply D (7 bases each). The germline V and J ends were trimmed by 1 base and 12 bases, with 19 bases remaining between them. Germline V CDR1 and CDR2: LGHNA, YNFKEQ. This CDR3 spans 14 amino acids. CDR3 amino acids: CASSQGVGGGPRYF. CDR3 coding DNA: TGTGCCAGCAGCCAAGGTGTGGGAGGGGGCCCTCGGTACTTC.